Here is one T cell receptor (beta chain) with its context. CDR3 length: 14 residues. V gave up 5 bases and J gave up 5 bases; unmatched junction bases: 4. In germline, CDR1 is SGHAT, CDR2 FQNNGV. Clones were sequenced by immunoSEQ multiplex PCR, and TCRdb holds only the in-frame ones, with some missing. The table lists about 40,000 clones, around 94% of them singletons. The data are from a study of T cell changes during pregnancy in multiple sclerosis. The chain uses TRBV11-2 and TRBJ2-7, with 12 nucleotides matching TRBD2. The receptor comes from a female donor with multiple sclerosis, enrolled in a pregnancy study. The specimen was CD4+ T cells from peripheral blood mononuclear cells, collected before pregnancy. The CDR3 protein is CASSRLAGVDEQYF. The CDR3 DNA reads TGTGCCAGCAGCCGACTAGCGGGAGTAGACGAGCAGTACTTC.